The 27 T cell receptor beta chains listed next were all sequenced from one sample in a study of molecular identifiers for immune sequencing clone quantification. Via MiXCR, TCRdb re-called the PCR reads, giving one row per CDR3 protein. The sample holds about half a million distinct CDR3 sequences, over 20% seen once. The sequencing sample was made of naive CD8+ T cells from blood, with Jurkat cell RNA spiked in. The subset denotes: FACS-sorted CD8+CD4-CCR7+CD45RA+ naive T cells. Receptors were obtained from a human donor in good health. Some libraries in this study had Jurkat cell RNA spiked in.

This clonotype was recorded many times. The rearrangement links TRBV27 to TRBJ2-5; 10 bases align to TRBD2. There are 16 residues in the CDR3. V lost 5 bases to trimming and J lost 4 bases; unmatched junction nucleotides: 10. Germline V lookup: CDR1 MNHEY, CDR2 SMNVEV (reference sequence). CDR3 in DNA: TGTGCCAGCAGTCGAGTAGCGGGAGGAGTAAGAGAGACCCAGTACTTC. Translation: CASSRVAGGVRETQYF.

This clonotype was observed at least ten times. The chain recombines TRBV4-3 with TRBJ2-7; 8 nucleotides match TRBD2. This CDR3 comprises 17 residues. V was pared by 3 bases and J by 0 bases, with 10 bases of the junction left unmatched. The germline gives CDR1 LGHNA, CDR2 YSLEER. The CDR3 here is CASSQVARLANSYEQYF. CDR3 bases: TGCGCCAGCAGCCAGGTGGCCCGACTAGCGAACTCCTACGAGCAGTACTTC.

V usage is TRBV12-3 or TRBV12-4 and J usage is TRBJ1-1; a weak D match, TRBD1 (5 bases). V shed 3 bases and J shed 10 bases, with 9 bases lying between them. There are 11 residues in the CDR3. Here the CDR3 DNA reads TGTGCCAGCAGTTTCGGGGGTGGAGCTTTCTTT. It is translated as CASSFGGGAFF.

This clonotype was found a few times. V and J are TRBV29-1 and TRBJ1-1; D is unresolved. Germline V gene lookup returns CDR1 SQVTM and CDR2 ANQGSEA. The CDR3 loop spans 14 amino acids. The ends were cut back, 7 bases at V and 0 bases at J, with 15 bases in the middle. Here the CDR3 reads CSADGLSMNTEAFF. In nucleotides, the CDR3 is TGCAGCGCCGACGGACTCAGCATGAACACTGAAGCTTTCTTT.

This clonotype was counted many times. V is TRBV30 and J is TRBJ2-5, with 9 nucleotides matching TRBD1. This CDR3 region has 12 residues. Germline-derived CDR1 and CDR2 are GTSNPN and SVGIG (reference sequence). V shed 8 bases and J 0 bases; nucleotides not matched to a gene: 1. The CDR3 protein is CAGDRDQETQYF. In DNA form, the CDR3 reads TGTGCCGGGGACAGGGACCAAGAGACCCAGTACTTC.

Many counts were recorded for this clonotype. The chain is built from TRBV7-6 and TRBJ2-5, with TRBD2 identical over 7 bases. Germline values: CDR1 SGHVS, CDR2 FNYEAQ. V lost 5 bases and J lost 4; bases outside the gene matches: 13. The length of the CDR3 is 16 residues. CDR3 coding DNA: TGTGCCAGCAGCCTTAGGACTAGGAAGGGCCCAGAGACCCAGTACTTC. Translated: CASSLRTRKGPETQYF.

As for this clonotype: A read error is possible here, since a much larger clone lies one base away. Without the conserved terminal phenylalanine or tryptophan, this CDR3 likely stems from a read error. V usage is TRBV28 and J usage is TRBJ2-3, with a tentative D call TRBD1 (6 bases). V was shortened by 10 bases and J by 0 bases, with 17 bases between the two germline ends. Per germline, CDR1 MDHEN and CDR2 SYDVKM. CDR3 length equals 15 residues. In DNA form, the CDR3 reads TGTGCCACAGTACCGGGACATCTAAGCACAGATACGCAGTATCTT. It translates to CATVPGHLSTDTQYL.

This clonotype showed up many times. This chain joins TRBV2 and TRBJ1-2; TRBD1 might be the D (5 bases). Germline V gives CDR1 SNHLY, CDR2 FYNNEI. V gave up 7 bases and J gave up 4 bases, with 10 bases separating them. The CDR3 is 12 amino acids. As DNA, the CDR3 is TGTGCCAGCACCGATGGGGGCTATGGCTACACCTTC. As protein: CASTDGGYGYTF.

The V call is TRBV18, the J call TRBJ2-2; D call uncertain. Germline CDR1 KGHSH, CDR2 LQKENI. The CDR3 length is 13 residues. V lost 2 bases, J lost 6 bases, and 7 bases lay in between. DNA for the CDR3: TGTGCCAGCTCACCAGGGTCGGCCGGGGAGCTGTTTTTT. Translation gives CASSPGSAGELFF.

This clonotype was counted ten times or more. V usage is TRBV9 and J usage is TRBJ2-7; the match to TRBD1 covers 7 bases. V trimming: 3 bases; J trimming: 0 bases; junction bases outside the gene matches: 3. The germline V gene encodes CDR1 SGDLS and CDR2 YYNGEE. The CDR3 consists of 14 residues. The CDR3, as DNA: TGTGCCAGCAGCGGAGGACAGGCCTCCTACGAGCAGTACTTC. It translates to CASSGGQASYEQYF.

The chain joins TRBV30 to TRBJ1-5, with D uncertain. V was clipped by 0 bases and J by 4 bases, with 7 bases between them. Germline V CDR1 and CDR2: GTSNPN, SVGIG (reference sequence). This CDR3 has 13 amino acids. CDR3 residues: CAWSVFGNQPQHF. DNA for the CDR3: TGTGCCTGGAGTGTATTCGGAAATCAGCCCCAGCATTTT.

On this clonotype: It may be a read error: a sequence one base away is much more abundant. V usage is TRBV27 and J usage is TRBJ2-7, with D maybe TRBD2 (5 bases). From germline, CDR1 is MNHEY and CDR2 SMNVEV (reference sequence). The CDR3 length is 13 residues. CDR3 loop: CVSSFQVGVEQYF. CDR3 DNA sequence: TGTGTCAGCAGCTTCCAGGTCGGGGTTGAGCAGTACTTC.

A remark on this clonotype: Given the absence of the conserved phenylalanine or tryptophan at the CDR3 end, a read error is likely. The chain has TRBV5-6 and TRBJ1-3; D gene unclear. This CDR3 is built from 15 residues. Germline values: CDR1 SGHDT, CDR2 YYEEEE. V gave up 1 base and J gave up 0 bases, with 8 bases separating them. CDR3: CASSLTGVSGNTIYS. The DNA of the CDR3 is TGTGCCAGCAGCTTGACGGGTGTCTCTGGAAACACCATATATTCT.

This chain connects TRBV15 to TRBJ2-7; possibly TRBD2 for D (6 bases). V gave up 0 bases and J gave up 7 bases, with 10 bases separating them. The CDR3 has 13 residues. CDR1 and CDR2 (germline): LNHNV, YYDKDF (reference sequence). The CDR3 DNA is TGTGCCACCAGCAGAGACAGGGCGGGAGAGCAGTACTTC. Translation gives CATSRDRAGEQYF.

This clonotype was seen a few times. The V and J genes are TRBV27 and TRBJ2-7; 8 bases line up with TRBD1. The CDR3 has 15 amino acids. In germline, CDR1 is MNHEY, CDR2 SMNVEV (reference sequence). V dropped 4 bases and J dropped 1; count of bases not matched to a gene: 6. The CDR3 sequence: CASSYRGTGSYEQYF. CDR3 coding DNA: TGTGCCAGCAGTTACCGCGGGACAGGTTCCTACGAGCAGTACTTC.

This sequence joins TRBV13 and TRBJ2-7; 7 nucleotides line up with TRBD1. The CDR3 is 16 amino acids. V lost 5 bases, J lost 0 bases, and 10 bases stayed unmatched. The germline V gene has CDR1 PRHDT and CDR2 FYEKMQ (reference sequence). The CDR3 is CASSPGDRGGSYEQYF. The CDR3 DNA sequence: TGTGCCAGCAGCCCTGGGGACAGAGGGGGCTCCTACGAGCAGTACTTC.

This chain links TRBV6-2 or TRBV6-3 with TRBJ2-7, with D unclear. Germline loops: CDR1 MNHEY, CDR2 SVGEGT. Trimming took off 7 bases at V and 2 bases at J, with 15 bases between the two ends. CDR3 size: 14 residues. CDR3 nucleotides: TGTGCCAGCACCTTACTGCGCGGCACCTACGAGCAGTACTTC. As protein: CASTLLRGTYEQYF.

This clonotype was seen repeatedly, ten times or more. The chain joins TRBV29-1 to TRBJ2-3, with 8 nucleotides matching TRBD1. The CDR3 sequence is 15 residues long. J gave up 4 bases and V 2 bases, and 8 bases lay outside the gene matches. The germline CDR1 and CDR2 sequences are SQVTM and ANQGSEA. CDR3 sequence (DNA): TGCAGCGTTGAACGGACAGGGTCCCTCTCAGATACGCAGTATTTT. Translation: CSVERTGSLSDTQYF.

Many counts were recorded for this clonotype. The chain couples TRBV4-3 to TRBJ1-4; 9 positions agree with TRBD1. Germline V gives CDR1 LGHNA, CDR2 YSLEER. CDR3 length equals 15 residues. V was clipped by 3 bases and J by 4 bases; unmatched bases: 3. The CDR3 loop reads CASSHGTGHNEKLFF. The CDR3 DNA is TGCGCCAGCAGCCATGGGACAGGGCATAATGAAAAACTGTTTTTT.

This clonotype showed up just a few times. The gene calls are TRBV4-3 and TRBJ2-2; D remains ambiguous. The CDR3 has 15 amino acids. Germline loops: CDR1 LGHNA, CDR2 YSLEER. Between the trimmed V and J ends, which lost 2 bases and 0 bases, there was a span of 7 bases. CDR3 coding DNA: TGCGCCAGCAGCCAATTTCTGGCGAACACCGGGGAGCTGTTTTTT. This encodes CASSQFLANTGELFF.

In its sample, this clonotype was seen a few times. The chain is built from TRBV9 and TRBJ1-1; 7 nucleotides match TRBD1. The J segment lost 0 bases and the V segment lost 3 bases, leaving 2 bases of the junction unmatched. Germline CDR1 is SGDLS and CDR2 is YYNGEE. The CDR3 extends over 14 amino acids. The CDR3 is CASSEGTVNTEAFF. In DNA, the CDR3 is TGTGCCAGCAGCGAGGGGACAGTGAACACTGAAGCTTTCTTT.

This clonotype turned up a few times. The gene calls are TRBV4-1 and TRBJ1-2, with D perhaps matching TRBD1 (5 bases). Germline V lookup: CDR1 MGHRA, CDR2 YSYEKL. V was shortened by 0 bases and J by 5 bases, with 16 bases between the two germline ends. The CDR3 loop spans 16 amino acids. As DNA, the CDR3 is TGCGCCAGCAGCCAAGATCGGAGGGGAGGGTCGTATGGCTACACCTTC. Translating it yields CASSQDRRGGSYGYTF.

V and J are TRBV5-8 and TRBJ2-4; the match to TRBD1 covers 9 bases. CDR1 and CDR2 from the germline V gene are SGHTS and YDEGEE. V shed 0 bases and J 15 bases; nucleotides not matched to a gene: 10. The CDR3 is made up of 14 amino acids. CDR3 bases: TGTGCCAGCAGCTTGGAAGGACAGGGGCTTTCGGGGTACTTC. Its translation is CASSLEGQGLSGYF.

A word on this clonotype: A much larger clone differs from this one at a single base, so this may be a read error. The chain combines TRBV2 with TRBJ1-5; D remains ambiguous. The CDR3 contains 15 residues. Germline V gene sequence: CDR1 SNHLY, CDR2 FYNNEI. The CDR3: CASSEGASGYQPRHF. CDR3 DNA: TGTGCCAGCAGTGAAGGGGCGTCGGGTTATCAGCCCCGGCATTTT.

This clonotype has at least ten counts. The CDR3 sequence: CASSPLGEGAYEQYF. CDR3 DNA: TGTGCCAGCAGTCCCCTCGGTGAAGGGGCCTACGAGCAGTACTTC. The rearrangement uses TRBV6-1 and TRBJ2-7; the D gene is possibly TRBD1 (5 bases). This CDR3 has 15 amino acids. V was cut by 5 bases and J by 2 bases, with 16 bases left in between. CDR1 is MNHNS, CDR2 SASEGT, per germline.

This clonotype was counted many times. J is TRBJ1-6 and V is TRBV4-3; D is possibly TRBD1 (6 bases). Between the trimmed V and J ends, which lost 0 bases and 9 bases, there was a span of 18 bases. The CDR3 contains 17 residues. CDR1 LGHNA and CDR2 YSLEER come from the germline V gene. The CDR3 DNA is TGCGCCAGCAGCCAAGATAAGACGTCAGGGGTTGGTTCACCCCTCCACTTT. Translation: CASSQDKTSGVGSPLHF.

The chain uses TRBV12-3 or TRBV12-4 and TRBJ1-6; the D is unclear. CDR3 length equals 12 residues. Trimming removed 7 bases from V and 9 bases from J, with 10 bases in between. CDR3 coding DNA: TGTGCCAGCAACGTTCGCGGTTCACCCCTCCACTTT. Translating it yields CASNVRGSPLHF.